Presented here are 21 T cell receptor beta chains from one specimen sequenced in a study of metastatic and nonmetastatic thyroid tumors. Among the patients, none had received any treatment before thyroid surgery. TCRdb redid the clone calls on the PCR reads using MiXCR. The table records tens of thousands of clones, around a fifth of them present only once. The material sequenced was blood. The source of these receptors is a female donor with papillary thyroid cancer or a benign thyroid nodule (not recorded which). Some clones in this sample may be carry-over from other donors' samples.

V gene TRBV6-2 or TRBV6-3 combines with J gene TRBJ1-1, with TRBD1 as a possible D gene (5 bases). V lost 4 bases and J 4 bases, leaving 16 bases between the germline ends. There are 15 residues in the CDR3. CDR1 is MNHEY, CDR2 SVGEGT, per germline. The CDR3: CASSSGHGGSTEAFF. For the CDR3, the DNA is TGTGCCAGCAGTTCTGGACACGGGGGAAGCACTGAAGCTTTCTTT.

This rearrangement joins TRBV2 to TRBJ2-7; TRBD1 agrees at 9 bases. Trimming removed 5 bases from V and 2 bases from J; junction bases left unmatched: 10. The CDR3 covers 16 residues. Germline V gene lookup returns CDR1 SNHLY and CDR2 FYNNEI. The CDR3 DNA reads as TGTGCCAGCAGTCAGGAGGGGGGACAGGGCCCCTACGAGCAGTACTTC. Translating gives CASSQEGGQGPYEQYF.

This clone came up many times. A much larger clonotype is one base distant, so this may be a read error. The CDR3 DNA follows: TGTGCCGGCAGTTTGAGGGGAGTGGAGCAGTACTTC. Encoded protein: CAGSLRGVEQYF. This sequence joins TRBV12-3 or TRBV12-4 and TRBJ2-7, with D perhaps matching TRBD1 or TRBD2 (5 bases each). The CDR3 has 12 residues.

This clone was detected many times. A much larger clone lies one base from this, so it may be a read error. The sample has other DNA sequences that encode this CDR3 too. For the CDR3, the DNA is TGTGCCATCAATCCGGGGCCAGGGTACTCCTTCTCCTACAATGAGCAGTTCTTC. It translates to CAINPGPGYSFSYNEQFF. The chain carries TRBV10-3 and TRBJ2-1; the D gene could be TRBD1 or TRBD2 (5 bases each). V dropped 7 bases and J dropped 0 bases, with 22 bases sitting between them. CDR3 length: 18 amino acids. Germline CDR1 and CDR2: ENHRY and SYGVKD.

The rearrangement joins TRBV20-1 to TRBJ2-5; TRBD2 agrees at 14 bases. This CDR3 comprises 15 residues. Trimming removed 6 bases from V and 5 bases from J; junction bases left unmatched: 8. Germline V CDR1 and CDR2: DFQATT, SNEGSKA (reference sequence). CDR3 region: CSATGTSGSGETQYF. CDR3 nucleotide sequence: TGCAGTGCCACCGGGACTAGCGGGAGTGGCGAGACCCAGTACTTC.

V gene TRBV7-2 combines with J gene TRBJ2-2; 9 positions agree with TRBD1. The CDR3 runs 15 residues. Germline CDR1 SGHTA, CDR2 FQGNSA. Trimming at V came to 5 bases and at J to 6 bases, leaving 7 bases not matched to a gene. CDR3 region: CASSPGDRAAGELFF. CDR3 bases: TGTGCCAGCAGCCCAGGGGACAGGGCGGCCGGGGAGCTGTTTTTT.

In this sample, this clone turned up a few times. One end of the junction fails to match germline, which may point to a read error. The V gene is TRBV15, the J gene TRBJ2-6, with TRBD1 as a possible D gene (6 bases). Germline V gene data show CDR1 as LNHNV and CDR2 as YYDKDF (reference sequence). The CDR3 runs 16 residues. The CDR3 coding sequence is TGTGCCACCAGCAGAGCCAGGGGCTCTGGGTCCAACGTCCTGACTTTC. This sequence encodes CATSRARGSGSNVLTF.

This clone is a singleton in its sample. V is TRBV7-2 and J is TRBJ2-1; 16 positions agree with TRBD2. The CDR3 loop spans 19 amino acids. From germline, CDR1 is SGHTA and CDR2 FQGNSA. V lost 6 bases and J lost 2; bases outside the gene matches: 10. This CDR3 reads CASRTGLAGGELTYNEQFF. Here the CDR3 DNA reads TGTGCCAGCAGGACGGGACTAGCGGGGGGGGAACTAACCTACAATGAGCAGTTCTTC.

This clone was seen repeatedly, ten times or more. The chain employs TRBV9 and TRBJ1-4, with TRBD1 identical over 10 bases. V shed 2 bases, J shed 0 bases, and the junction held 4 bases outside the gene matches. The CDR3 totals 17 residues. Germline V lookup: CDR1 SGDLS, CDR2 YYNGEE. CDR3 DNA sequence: TGTGCCAGCAGCGTGGGACAGGGGCATCCAACTAATGAAAAACTGTTTTTT. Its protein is CASSVGQGHPTNEKLFF.

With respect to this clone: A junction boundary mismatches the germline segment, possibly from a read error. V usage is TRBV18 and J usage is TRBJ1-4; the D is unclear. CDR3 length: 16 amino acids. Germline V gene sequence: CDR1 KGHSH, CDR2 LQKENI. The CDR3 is CAGSPPGGGNGEKLFF. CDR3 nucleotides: TGTGCCGGCTCACCACCGGGCGGCGGCAATGGGGAAAAACTGTTTTTT.

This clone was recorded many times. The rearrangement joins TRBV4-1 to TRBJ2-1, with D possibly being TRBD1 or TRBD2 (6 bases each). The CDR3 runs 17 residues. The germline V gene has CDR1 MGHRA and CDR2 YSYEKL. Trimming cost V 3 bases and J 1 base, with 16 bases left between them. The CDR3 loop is CASSHPKGGPSYNEQFF. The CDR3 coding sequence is TGCGCCAGCAGCCACCCGAAGGGGGGCCCTTCCTACAATGAGCAGTTCTTC.

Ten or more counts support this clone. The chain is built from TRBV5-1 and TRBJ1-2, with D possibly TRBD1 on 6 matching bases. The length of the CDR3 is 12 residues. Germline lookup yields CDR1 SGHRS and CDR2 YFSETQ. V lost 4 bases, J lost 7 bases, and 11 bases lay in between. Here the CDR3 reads CASSAQGFGYTF. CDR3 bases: TGCGCCAGCAGCGCACAGGGTTTTGGCTACACCTTC.

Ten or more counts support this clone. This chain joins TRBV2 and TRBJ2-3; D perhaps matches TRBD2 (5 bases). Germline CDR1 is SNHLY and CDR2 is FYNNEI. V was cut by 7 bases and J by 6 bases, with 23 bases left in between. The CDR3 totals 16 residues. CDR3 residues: CASIWTASSRGDTQYF. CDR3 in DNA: TGTGCCAGCATTTGGACTGCTTCCAGCCGAGGGGATACGCAGTATTTT.

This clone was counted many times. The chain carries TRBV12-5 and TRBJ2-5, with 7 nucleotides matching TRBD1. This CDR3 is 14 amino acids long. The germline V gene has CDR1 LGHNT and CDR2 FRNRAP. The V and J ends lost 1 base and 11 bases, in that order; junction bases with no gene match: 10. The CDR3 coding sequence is TGTGCTAGTGGTTTGGGCGGTGGAACAGGGGAGCAGTACTTC. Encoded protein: CASGLGGGTGEQYF.

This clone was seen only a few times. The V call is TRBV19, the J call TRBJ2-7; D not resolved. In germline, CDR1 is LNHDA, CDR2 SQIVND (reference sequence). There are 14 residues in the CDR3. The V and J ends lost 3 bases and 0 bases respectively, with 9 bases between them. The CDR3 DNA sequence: TGTGCCAGTAGTATGGGCCGAAACTCCTACGAGCAGTACTTC. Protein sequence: CASSMGRNSYEQYF.

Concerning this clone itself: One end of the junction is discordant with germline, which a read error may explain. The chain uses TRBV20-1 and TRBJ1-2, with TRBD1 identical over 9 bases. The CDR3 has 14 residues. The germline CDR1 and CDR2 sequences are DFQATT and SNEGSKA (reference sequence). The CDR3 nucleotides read TGCACCTCCATACCGGGACAGGGAAACTATGGAAACAGCTTC. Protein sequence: CTSIPGQGNYGNSF.

CDR3 sequence: CASTRTGAIGQPQHF. For the CDR3, the DNA is TGTGCCAGCACCCGGACAGGGGCGATCGGCCAGCCCCAGCATTTT. The rearrangement links TRBV9 to TRBJ1-5; the match to TRBD1 covers 9 bases. The V and J ends lost 6 bases and 7 bases, in that order; junction bases with no gene match: 11. Germline CDR1 is SGDLS and CDR2 is YYNGEE. The CDR3 runs to 15 residues. The whole variable domain, filled in from reference TRBV9 and TRBJ1-5, reads DSGVTQTPKHLITATGQRVTLRCSPRSGDLSVYWYQQSLDQGLQFLIQYYNGEERAKGNILERFSAQQFPDLHSELNLSSLELGDSALYFCASTRTGAIGQPQHFGDGTRLSIL.

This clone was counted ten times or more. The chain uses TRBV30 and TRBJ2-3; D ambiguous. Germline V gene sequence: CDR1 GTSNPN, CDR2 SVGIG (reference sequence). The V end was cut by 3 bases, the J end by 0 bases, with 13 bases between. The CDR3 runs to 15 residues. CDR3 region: CAWSEGQVSTDTQYF. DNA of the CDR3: TGTGCCTGGAGCGAAGGGCAGGTTAGCACAGATACGCAGTATTTT. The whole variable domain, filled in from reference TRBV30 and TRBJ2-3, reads SQTIHQWPATLVQPVGSPLSLECTVEGTSNPNLYWYRQAAGRGLQLLFYSVGIGQISSEVPQNLSASRPQDRQFILSSKKLLLSDSGFYLCAWSEGQVSTDTQYFGPGTRLTVL.

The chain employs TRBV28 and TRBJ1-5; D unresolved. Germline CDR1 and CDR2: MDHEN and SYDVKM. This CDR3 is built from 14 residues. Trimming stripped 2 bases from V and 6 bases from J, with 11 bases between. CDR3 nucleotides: TGTGCCAGCAGTTTAATTGCGGGAGGTCAGCCCCAGCATTTT. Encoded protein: CASSLIAGGQPQHF.

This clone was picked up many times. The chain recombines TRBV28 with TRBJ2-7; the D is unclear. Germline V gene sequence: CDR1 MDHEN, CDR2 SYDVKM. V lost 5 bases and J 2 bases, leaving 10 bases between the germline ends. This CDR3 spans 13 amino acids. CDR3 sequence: CASSPTSTYEQYF. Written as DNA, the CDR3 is TGTGCCAGCAGTCCGACTTCCACCTACGAGCAGTACTTC.

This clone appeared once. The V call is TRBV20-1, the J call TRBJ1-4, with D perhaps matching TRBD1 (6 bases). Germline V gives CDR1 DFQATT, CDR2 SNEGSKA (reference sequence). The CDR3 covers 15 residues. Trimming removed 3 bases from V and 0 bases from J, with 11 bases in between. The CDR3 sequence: CSARERGATNEKLFF. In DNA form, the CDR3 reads TGCAGTGCTAGGGAAAGGGGGGCAACTAATGAAAAACTGTTTTTT.